The present entry profiles one TCR beta chain with its context. Healthy bone marrow donors supplied every sample. Donors showed nominal health when sampled, although they likely had unrecorded immune exposures. This entry belongs to a study of cytomegalovirus exposure and HLA in healthy donors. Germline V gene data show CDR1 as SGHRS and CDR2 as YFSETQ. V lost 2 bases and J lost 6; bases outside the gene matches: 10. The CDR3 is 17 residues long. The study ran its PCR with 60 Vbeta and 13 Jbeta primers. The assay was immunoSEQ multiplex PCR, and TCRdb's table has in-frame clones only and misses some. The sample has about 280,000 clones; roughly 90% are singletons.

The receptor's source is a woman between 18 and 29 years old in good health and CMV-seronegative. The gene calls are TRBV5-1 and TRBJ2-1; 11 bases line up with TRBD2. The sequenced sample consisted of PBMCs. Here the CDR3 reads CASSLILVTSGVNEQFF. CDR3 bases: TGCGCCAGCAGCTTAATATTGGTGACTAGCGGGGTCAATGAGCAGTTCTTC.